Below are 16 T cell receptor beta chains sequenced from a single sample in a study of cytomegalovirus exposure and HLA in healthy donors. Use of 60 Vbeta and 13 Jbeta primers characterized the PCR. TCRdb's copy holds only in-frame clones and misses some; the assay was immunoSEQ multiplex PCR. Of some 100,000 clones in the sample, 62% are singletons; the top ten hold roughly 6%. Sequences were obtained from PBMCs. The receptors here all came from a woman aged 30 to 39 in good health and CMV-seropositive.

The CDR3 nucleotides read TGCAGCGAGAAGACAGGGAGCGGTGGCTACACCTTC. Its translation: CSEKTGSGGYTF. The chain carries TRBV29-1 and TRBJ1-2; 7 bases match TRBD1. The CDR3 totals 12 residues. CDR1 and CDR2 (germline): SQVTM, ANQGSEA. J was trimmed by 7 bases and V by 7 bases; bases with no gene match: 9.

This clone was counted a single time. The V and J genes are TRBV4-1 and TRBJ1-6; the match to TRBD1 covers 7 bases. This CDR3 is 15 amino acids long. Germline assignment: CDR1 MGHRA and CDR2 YSYEKL. The V segment lost 5 bases and the J segment 7 bases; nucleotides outside the gene matches: 8. The CDR3 reads CASSIPTGNNSPLHF. CDR3 DNA sequence: TGCGCCAGCAGCATACCGACAGGGAACAATTCACCCCTCCACTTT.

This chain joins TRBV4-1 and TRBJ2-3; the match to TRBD2 covers 11 bases. The germline gives CDR1 MGHRA, CDR2 YSYEKL. There are 19 residues in the CDR3. The V gene end was trimmed by 3 bases and the J gene end by 0 bases; junction bases not matched to a gene: 11. The DNA of the CDR3 is TGCGCCAGCAGCCAGGACAGGAGACTAGCGGGGACTAGCACAGATACGCAGTATTTT. Translation: CASSQDRRLAGTSTDTQYF.

The gene calls are TRBV19 and TRBJ2-2, with TRBD1 matching over 8 bases. V shed 9 bases and J 6 bases; nucleotides not matched to a gene: 12. The length of the CDR3 is 15 residues. Germline CDR1 reads LNHDA; CDR2 reads SQIVND (reference sequence). In DNA, the CDR3 is TGTGCCAGACCAGGGGGCTTCGCATTTTCCGGGGAGCTGTTTTTT. This gives the protein CARPGGFAFSGELFF.

The rearrangement joins TRBV27 to TRBJ2-7; D is undetermined. The germline gives CDR1 MNHEY, CDR2 SMNVEV (reference sequence). The CDR3 is 14 amino acids. The V gene lost 6 bases and the J gene lost 3 bases, with 15 bases spanning the gap. The CDR3 nucleotides are TGTGCCAGCAGGGGCTCCCGTGGCGTCTACGAGCAGTACTTC. Amino acids: CASRGSRGVYEQYF.

This chain links TRBV7-9 with TRBJ1-5, with 9 nucleotides matching TRBD1. This CDR3 is built from 16 residues. V was pared by 0 bases and J by 4 bases, with 4 bases of the junction left unmatched. CDR1 SEHNR and CDR2 FQNEAQ come from the germline V gene (reference sequence). The CDR3 coding sequence is TGTGCCAGCAGCTTAGCCGGGACAGGGAGGAATCAGCCCCAGCATTTT. This encodes CASSLAGTGRNQPQHF.

With respect to this clone: One end of the junction does not line up with germline, which may come from a read error. The V gene is TRBV4-3, the J gene TRBJ2-7; 8 bases agree with TRBD1. CDR1 and CDR2 (germline): LGHNA, YSLEER. The CDR3 loop spans 13 amino acids. In DNA form, the CDR3 reads TGCGCCAGCGGCCAGACCCGACAGGGGGAGCAGTACTTC. Protein product: CASGQTRQGEQYF.

This clone was seen a few times. The gene calls are TRBV13 and TRBJ1-5; D gene uncertain. Germline CDR1 is PRHDT and CDR2 is FYEKMQ (reference sequence). The CDR3 spans 12 residues. V lost 3 bases and J lost 7, with 7 bases in between. The CDR3 loop is CASSLGAQPQHF. Written as DNA, the CDR3 is TGTGCCAGCAGCTTGGGCGCGCAGCCCCAGCATTTT.

The V gene is TRBV19, the J gene TRBJ1-5, with 8 bases aligning to TRBD1. Trimming at V came to 5 bases and at J to 5 bases, leaving 11 bases not matched to a gene. The CDR3 loop spans 16 amino acids. Germline CDR1 reads LNHDA; CDR2 reads SQIVND (reference sequence). The CDR3 sequence is CASSYLWTGKDQPQHF. CDR3 coding DNA: TGTGCCAGTAGTTACCTATGGACAGGGAAAGATCAGCCCCAGCATTTT.

The V call is TRBV10-3, the J call TRBJ2-7; the match to TRBD2 covers 11 bases. The CDR3 contains 13 residues. Germline V lookup: CDR1 ENHRY, CDR2 SYGVKD. Germline trimming cut 8 bases from V and 3 bases from J; bases unmatched to any gene: 3. In DNA, the CDR3 is TGTGCCATCTTAGGGACTAGCGGCTACGAGCAGTACTTC. As protein: CAILGTSGYEQYF.

This chain joins TRBV4-2 and TRBJ1-2; the match to TRBD1 covers 9 bases. The germline CDR1 and CDR2 sequences are LGHNA and YNFKEQ. V trimming: 1 base; J trimming: 8 bases; junction bases outside the gene matches: 14. CDR3 size: 17 residues. The CDR3 protein is CASSQGRGDRATEGYTF. The CDR3 DNA follows: TGTGCCAGCAGCCAAGGAAGAGGGGACAGGGCGACGGAGGGCTACACCTTC.

V and J are TRBV9 and TRBJ2-2; TRBD2 matches 9 bases. This CDR3 is built from 15 residues. Germline trimming cut 0 bases from V and 5 bases from J; bases unmatched to any gene: 2. Germline CDR1 is SGDLS and CDR2 is YYNGEE. The DNA for the CDR3 is TGTGCCAGCAGCGTAGCGCGGGGGGGAACCGGGGAGCTGTTTTTT. It encodes CASSVARGGTGELFF.

The chain carries TRBV7-9 and TRBJ2-5; possible D gene TRBD2, 7 bases. Germline CDR1 SEHNR, CDR2 FQNEAQ (reference sequence). V was clipped by 1 base and J by 4 bases, with 10 bases between them. The CDR3 contains 14 residues. The CDR3 region has the DNA TGTGCCAGCAGCTTAGGGGGGGGCCCAGAGACCCAGTACTTC. Translating gives CASSLGGGPETQYF.

The CDR3 loop reads CATSSQERELFF. The CDR3 nucleotides read TGTGCCACCAGCAGCCAGGAAAGGGAGCTGTTTTTT. The genes are TRBV15 and TRBJ2-2; no reliable D call. Trimming stripped 3 bases from V and 9 bases from J, with 8 bases between. This CDR3 is built from 12 residues. Germline assignment: CDR1 LNHNV and CDR2 YYDKDF (reference sequence).

The chain links TRBV18 to TRBJ1-2; tentatively, D is TRBD1 (6 bases). Trimming cost V 0 bases and J 3 bases, with 8 bases left between them. The CDR3 sequence is 14 residues long. Looked up from germline, CDR1 is KGHSH and CDR2 is LQKENI. CDR3 bases: TGTGCCAGCTCACCACCTCCAGGGGACTATGGCTACACCTTC. Translation: CASSPPPGDYGYTF.

The chain has TRBV7-2 and TRBJ1-2; D gene ambiguous. CDR3 size: 12 residues. V dropped 0 bases and J dropped 5 bases, with 4 bases sitting between them. Per germline, CDR1 SGHTA and CDR2 FQGNSA. The DNA for the CDR3 is TGTGCCAGCAGCTTAGCTCGGTATGGCTACACCTTC. It codes for CASSLARYGYTF. Drawing the rest from reference TRBV7-2 and TRBJ1-2, the complete variable domain is GAGVSQSPSNKVTEKGKDVELRCDPISGHTALYWYRQSLGQGLEFLIYFQGNSAPDKSGLPSDRFSAERTGGSVSTLTIQRTQQEDSAVYLCASSLARYGYTFGSGTRLTVV.